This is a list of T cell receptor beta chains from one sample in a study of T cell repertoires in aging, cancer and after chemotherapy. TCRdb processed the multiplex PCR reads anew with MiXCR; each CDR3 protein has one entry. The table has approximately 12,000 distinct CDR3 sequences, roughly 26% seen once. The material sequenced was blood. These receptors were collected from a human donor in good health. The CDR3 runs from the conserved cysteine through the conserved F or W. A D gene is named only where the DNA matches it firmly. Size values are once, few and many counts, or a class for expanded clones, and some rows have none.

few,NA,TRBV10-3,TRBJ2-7,CAIEDGQMNSYEQYF,TGTGCCATTGAGGATGGACAGATGAACTCCTACGAGCAGTACTTC
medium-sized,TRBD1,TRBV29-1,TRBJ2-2,CSVDLPQGAAGELFF,TGCAGCGTTGATTTACCACAGGGGGCTGCCGGGGAGCTGTTTTTT
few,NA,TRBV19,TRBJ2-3,CASSMSSTDTQYF,TGTGCCAGCTCCATGTCTAGCACAGATACGCAGTATTTT
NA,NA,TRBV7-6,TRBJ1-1,CASSLHSYSSLNTEAFF,TGTGCCAGCAGCTTACATTCTTACTCGTCCTTGAACACTGAAGCTTTCTTT
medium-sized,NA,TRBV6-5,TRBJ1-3,CASQRSGGSSGNTIYF,TGTGCCAGCCAACGTTCCGGGGGAAGCTCTGGAAACACCATATATTTT
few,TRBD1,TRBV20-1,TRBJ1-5,CSASGDRVPYSNQPQHF,TGCAGTGCTAGTGGGGACAGGGTGCCTTATAGCAATCAGCCCCAGCATTTT
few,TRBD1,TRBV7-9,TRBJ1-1,CASSLPPGQGVWSTEAFF,TGTGCCAGCAGCTTACCCCCGGGACAGGGGGTTTGGAGTACTGAAGCTTTCTTT
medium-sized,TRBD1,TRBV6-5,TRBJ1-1,CASSYSTGMNTEAFF,TGTGCCAGCAGTTACTCGACAGGGATGAACACTGAAGCTTTCTTT
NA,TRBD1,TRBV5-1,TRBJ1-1,CASSLGQGLKAFF,TGCGCCAGCAGCCTCGGACAGGGTCTAAAAGCTTTCTTT
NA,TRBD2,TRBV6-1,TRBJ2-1,CASSGRAGGRGEQFF,TGTGCCAGCAGTGGGCGAGCGGGGGGGCGGGGTGAGCAGTTCTTC
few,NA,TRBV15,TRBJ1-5,CATSRDGSRAQPQHF,TGTGCCACCAGCAGAGATGGAAGCAGGGCGCAGCCCCAGCATTTT
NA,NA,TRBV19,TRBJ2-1,CASRRSAGNEQFF,TGTGCCAGTAGGCGCTCCGCTGGAAATGAGCAGTTCTTC
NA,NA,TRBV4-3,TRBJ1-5,CASSQTGTNQPQHF,TGCGCCAGCAGCCAAACGGGAACCAATCAGCCCCAGCATTTT
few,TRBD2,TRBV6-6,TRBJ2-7,CASSYSPSRGNTYEQYF,TGTGCCAGCAGTTACAGCCCCTCGCGGGGGAATACCTACGAGCAGTACTTC
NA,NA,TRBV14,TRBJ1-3,CASSRGLVRGNTIYF,TGTGCCAGCAGCCGGGGACTTGTGAGAGGAAACACCATATATTTT
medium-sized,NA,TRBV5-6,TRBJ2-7,CASSLSGYEQYF,TGTGCCAGCAGCTTGAGTGGGTACGAGCAGTACTTC
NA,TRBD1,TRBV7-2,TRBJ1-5,CASSLFGQGDIQPQHF,TGTGCCAGCAGCTTATTTGGACAGGGGGATATTCAGCCCCAGCATTTT
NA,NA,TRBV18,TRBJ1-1,CASSPGVTNTEAFF,TGTGCCAGCTCACCAGGAGTGACCAACACTGAAGCTTTCTTT
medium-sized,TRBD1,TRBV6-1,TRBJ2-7,CATTRDRAYEQYF,TGTGCCACTACCCGGGACAGAGCCTACGAGCAGTACTTC
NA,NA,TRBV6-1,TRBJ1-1,CASRDTRITEAFF,TGTGCCAGCAGGGACACGCGAATTACTGAAGCTTTCTTT
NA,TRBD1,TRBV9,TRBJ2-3,CASSVSTGQGIDTQYF,TGTGCCAGCAGCGTATCCACCGGACAGGGAATAGATACGCAGTATTTT
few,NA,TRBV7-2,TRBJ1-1,CASSLPTPEAFF,TGTGCCAGCAGCTTACCGACGCCTGAAGCTTTCTTT
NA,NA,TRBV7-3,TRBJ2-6,CASSSLGGAGANVLTF,TGTGCCAGCAGCTCACTCGGGGGCGCTGGGGCCAACGTCCTGACTTTC
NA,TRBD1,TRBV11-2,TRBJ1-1,CASSLGTGVHYSHSLNTEAFF,TGTGCCAGCAGCTTAGGGACAGGGGTTCACTATTCCCATTCCCTGAACACTGAAGCTTTCTTT
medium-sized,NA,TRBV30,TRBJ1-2,CAGKEGIPYGYTF,TGTGCCGGAAAGGAGGGTATCCCTTATGGCTACACCTTC
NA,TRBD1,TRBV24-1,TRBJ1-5,CATSDPNRGGAEPQHF,TGTGCCACCAGTGATCCAAACAGGGGGGGTGCGGAGCCCCAGCATTTT
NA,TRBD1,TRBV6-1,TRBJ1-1,CASTTGQSTEAFF,TGTGCCAGCACCACGGGACAGTCCACTGAAGCTTTCTTT
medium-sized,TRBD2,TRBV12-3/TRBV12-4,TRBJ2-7,CASSTPGLADEQYF,TGTGCCAGCAGTACACCGGGACTAGCAGACGAGCAGTACTTC
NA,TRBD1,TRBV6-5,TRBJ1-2,CASREPDRGNGYTF,TGTGCCAGCAGGGAGCCGGACAGGGGCAATGGCTACACCTTC
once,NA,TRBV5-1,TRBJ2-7,CARSPQWVSSSYEQYF,TGCGCCAGGTCACCCCAATGGGTAAGTAGCTCCTACGAGCAGTACTTC
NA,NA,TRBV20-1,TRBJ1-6,CSARFTGPNSPLHF,TGCAGTGCTAGATTTACAGGGCCCAATTCACCCCTCCACTTT
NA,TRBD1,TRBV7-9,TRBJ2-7,CASSYGGTGAYEQYF,TGTGCCAGCAGCTACGGTGGGACAGGCGCCTACGAGCAGTACTTC
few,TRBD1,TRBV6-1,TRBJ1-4,CASSGTGATNEKLFF,TGTGCCAGCAGTGGGACAGGGGCAACTAATGAAAAACTGTTTTTT
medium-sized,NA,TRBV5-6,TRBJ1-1,CASSLQGDTEAFF,TGTGCCAGCAGCTTACAGGGAGACACTGAAGCTTTCTTT
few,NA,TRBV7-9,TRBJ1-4,CASSLGSGLNEKLFF,TGTGCCAGCAGCTTAGGATCAGGACTTAATGAAAAACTGTTTTTT
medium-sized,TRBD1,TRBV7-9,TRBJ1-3,CASSLGTGKPGNTIYF,TGTGCCAGCAGCTTAGGGACAGGGAAACCTGGAAACACCATATATTTT
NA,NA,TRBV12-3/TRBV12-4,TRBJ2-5,CASGRGSKGETQYF,TGTGCCAGCGGCAGAGGGAGCAAAGGGGAGACCCAGTACTTC
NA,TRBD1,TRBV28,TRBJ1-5,CASSLWGTGIGQPQHF,TGTGCCAGCAGTTTATGGGGGACAGGGATTGGGCAGCCCCAGCATTTT
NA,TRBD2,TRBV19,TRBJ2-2,CASTSAGLAGLANTGELFF,TGTGCCAGTACCTCAGCCGGGCTAGCGGGGCTCGCGAACACCGGGGAGCTGTTTTTT
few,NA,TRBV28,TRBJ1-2,CASTRPGVNYGYTF,TGTGCCAGCACCCGACCGGGGGTGAACTATGGCTACACCTTC
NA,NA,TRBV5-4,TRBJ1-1,CGSAKLGRATEAFF,TGTGGCAGCGCGAAATTGGGAAGGGCCACTGAAGCTTTCTTT
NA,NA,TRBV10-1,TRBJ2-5,CASSADPKETQYF,TGCGCCAGCAGTGCCGATCCGAAGGAGACCCAGTACTTC
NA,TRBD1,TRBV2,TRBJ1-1,CASSVGRGRTEAFF,TGTGCCAGCAGTGTTGGCAGGGGGCGAACTGAAGCTTTCTTT
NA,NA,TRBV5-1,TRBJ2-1,CASSLAFNEQFF,TGCGCCAGCAGCTTGGCCTTCAATGAGCAGTTCTTC
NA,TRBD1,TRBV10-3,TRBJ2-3,CAIRQEGTEPKF,TGTGCCATCAGGCAAGAGGGGACAGAACCTAAGTTT
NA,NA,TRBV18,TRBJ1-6,CASSPGGAYNSPLHF,TGTGCCAGCTCACCTGGGGGGGCCTATAATTCACCCCTCCACTTT
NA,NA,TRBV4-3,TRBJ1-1,CASSQDSQGDLNTEAFF,TGCGCCAGCAGCCAAGATAGCCAGGGAGACCTGAACACTGAAGCTTTCTTT
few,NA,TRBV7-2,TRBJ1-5,CASSLRGNQPQHF,TGTGCCAGCAGCTTAAGGGGGAATCAGCCCCAGCATTTT
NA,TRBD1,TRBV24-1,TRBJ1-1,CATRGGPMNTEAFF,TGTGCCACCAGAGGGGGCCCGATGAACACTGAAGCTTTCTTT
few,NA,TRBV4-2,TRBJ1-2,CASSQEGHNYGYTF,TGTGCCAGCAGCCAGGAGGGACACAACTATGGCTACACCTTC
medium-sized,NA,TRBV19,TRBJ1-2,CASNHREVDGYTF,TGTGCCAGCAATCACAGGGAGGTGGATGGCTACACCTTC
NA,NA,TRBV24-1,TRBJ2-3,CATSYSGTDTQYF,TGTGCCACCAGTTATTCCGGCACAGATACGCAGTATTTT
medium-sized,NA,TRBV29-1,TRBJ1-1,CSVLWRTEAFF,TGCAGCGTTCTTTGGAGGACTGAAGCTTTCTTT